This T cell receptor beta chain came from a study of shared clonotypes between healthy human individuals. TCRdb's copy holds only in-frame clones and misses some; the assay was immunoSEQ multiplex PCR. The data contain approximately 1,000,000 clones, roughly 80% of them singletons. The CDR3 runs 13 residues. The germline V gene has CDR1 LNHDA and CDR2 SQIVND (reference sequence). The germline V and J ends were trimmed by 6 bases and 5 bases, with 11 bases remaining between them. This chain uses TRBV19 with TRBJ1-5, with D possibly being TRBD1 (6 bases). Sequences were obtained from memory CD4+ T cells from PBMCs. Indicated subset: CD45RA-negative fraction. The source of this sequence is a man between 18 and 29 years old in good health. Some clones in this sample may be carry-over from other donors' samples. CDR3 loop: CASSTRGHQPQHF. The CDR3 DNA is TGTGCCAGTAGCACCCGGGGGCATCAGCCCCAGCATTTT.